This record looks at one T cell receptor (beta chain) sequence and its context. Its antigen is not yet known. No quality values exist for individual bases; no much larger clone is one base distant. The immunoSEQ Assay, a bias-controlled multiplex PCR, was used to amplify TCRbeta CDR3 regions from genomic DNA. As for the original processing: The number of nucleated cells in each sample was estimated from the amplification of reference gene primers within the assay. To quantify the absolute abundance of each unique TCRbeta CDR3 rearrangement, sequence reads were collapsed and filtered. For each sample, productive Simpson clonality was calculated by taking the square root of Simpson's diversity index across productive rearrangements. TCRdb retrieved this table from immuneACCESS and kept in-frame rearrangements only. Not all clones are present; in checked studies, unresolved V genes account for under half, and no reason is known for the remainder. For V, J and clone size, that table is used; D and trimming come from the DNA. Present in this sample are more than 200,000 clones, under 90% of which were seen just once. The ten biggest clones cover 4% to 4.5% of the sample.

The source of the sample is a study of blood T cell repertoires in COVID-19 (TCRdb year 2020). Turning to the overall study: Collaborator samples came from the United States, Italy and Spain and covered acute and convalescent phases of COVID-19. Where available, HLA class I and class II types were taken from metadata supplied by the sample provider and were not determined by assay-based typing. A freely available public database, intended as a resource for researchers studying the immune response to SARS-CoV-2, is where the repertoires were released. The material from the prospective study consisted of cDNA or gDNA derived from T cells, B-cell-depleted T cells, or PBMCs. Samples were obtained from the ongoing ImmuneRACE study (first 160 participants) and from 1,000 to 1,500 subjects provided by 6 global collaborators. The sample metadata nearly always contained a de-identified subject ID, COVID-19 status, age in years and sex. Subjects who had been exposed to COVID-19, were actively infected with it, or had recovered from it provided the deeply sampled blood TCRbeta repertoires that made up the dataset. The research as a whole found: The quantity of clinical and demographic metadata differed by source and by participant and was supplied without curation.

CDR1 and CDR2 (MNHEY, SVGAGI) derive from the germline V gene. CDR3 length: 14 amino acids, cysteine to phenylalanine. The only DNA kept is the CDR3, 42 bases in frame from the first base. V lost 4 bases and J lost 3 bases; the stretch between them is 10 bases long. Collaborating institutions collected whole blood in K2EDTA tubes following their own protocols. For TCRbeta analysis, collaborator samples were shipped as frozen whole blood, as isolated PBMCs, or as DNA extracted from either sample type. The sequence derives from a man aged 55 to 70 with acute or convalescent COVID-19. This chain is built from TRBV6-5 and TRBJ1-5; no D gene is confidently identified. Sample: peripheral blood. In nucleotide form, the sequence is TGTGCCAGCAGTTCCGGACTTCTCAATCAGCCCCAGCATTTT. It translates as CASSSGLLNQPQHF.